This is a list of T cell receptor beta chains from one sample in a study of T cell changes during pregnancy in multiple sclerosis. Clones were sequenced by immunoSEQ multiplex PCR, and TCRdb holds only the in-frame ones, with some missing. The top ten clones hold 0.36% of a sample with about 59,000 clones, 93% of them seen once. Sequenced material: CD4+ T cells from peripheral blood mononuclear cells, taken before pregnancy. These receptors were taken from a female donor with multiple sclerosis, enrolled in a pregnancy study. Each CDR3 is given with its conserved first and last residue. Fields, in order: V gene, D gene, J gene, CDR3 protein, CDR3 DNA. D genes are given only for firm matches.

v_gene: TRBV25-1
d_gene: TRBD2
j_gene: TRBJ2-6
CDR3aa: CASSDLAGGSGANVLTF
CDR3nt: TGTGCCAGCAGTGACTTAGCGGGCGGCTCTGGGGCCAACGTCCTGACTTTC

v_gene: TRBV10-1
d_gene: TRBD1
j_gene: TRBJ1-5
CDR3aa: CAQTLGQGLRNQPQHF
CDR3nt: TGCGCCCAGACGTTGGGACAGGGTCTACGAAATCAGCCCCAGCATTTT

v_gene: TRBV14
d_gene: TRBD1
j_gene: TRBJ1-1
CDR3aa: CASSRTGGSEAFF
CDR3nt: TGTGCCAGCTCAAGGACAGGGGGGTCTGAAGCTTTCTTT

v_gene: TRBV5-6
d_gene: TRBD1
j_gene: TRBJ1-1
CDR3aa: CASSPQTGGRSGTEAFF
CDR3nt: TGTGCCAGCAGCCCCCAGACAGGGGGGAGAAGTGGGACTGAAGCTTTCTTT

v_gene: TRBV6-5
d_gene: NA
j_gene: TRBJ1-2
CDR3aa: CASSYGTGLGYTF
CDR3nt: TGTGCCAGCAGTTACGGTACAGGGCTGGGCTACACCTTC

v_gene: TRBV21-1
d_gene: NA
j_gene: TRBJ1-1
CDR3aa: CASSKERGTGGPNTEAFF
CDR3nt: TGTGCCAGCAGCAAAGAGAGGGGGACAGGGGGACCGAACACTGAAGCTTTCTTT

v_gene: TRBV5-1
d_gene: NA
j_gene: TRBJ2-1
CDR3aa: CASSLAISVGSYNEQFF
CDR3nt: TGCGCCAGCAGCTTGGCCATTAGCGTTGGCTCCTACAATGAGCAGTTCTTC

v_gene: TRBV28
d_gene: NA
j_gene: TRBJ2-7
CDR3aa: CASSLHQARGEQYF
CDR3nt: TGTGCCAGCAGTTTGCACCAGGCCCGGGGAGAGCAGTACTTC

v_gene: TRBV19
d_gene: TRBD1
j_gene: TRBJ2-2
CDR3aa: CATARQGGFSGELFF
CDR3nt: TGTGCCACCGCCCGACAGGGGGGTTTCAGCGGGGAGCTGTTTTTT

v_gene: TRBV5-4
d_gene: NA
j_gene: TRBJ2-5
CDR3aa: CASSLTGDRETQYF
CDR3nt: TGTGCCAGCAGCTTGACGGGGGATAGAGAGACCCAGTACTTC